The clone carrying this T cell receptor beta chain was counted only a few times. Antigen unknown. V lost 9 bases, J lost 0 bases, and 12 bases lay in between. This CDR3 comprises 14 residues. Germline V lookup: CDR1 MNHNS, CDR2 SASEGT. This sample was taken from a study of OX40 agonist ivuxolimab in advanced cancers. Study observations and caveats: On average, CD8+ T cells showed a greater number of expanded clones than CD4+.

Sequencing used immunoSEQ multiplex PCR; TCRdb keeps in-frame clones, though not all of them. The sample carries roughly 70,000 clones, roughly 80% recorded once. The sequences come from CD4+ or CD8+ T cells sorted from blood, collected in a trial of the OX40 agonist ivuxolimab. The receptor was derived from an adult with an advanced solid tumor such as melanoma, head and neck, liver or kidney cancer. The rearrangement joins TRBV6-1 to TRBJ2-1; D unclear. The CDR3 DNA follows: TGTGCCAGTCGCTCTGTGGGCTCCTACAATGAGCAGTTCTTC. Translated: CASRSVGSYNEQFF.